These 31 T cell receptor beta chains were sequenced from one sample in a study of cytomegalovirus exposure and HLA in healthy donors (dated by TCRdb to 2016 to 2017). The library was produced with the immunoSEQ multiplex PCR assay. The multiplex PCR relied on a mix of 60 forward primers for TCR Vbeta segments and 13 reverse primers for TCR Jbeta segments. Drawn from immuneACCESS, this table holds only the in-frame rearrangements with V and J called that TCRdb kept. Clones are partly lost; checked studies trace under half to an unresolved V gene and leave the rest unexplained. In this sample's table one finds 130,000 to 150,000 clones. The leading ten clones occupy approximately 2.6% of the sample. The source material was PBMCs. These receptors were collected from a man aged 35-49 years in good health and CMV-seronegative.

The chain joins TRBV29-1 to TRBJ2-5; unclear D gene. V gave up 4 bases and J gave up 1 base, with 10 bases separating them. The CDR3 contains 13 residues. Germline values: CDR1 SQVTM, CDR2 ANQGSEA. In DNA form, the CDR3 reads TGCAGCGTTGGGCCTAGTGGCCAAGAGACCCAGTACTTC. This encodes CSVGPSGQETQYF.

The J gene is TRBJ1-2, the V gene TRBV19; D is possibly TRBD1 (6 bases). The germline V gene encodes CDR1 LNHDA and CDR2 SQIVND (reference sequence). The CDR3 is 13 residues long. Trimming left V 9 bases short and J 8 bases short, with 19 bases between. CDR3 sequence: CASAGGAREGYTF. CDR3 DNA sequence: TGTGCCAGCGCGGGGGGCGCGCGGGAAGGCTACACCTTC.

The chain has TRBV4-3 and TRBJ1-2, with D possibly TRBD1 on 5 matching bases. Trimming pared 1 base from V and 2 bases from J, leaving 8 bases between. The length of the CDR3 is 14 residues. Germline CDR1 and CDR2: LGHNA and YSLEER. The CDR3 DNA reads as TGCGCCAGCAGCCAAGTAAAGGGGAACTATGGCTACACCTTC. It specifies CASSQVKGNYGYTF.

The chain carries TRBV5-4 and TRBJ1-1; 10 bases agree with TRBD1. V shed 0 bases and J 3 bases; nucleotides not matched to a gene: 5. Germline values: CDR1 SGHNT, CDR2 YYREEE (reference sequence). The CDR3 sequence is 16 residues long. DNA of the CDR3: TGTGCCAGCAGCTTGGGACAGGGGGCGCGATACACTGAAGCTTTCTTT. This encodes CASSLGQGARYTEAFF.

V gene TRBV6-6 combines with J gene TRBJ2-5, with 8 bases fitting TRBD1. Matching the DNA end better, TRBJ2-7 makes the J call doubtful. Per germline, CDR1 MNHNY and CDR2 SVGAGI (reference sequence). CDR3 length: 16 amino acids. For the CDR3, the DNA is TGTGCCAGCAGATCAGGGGGCCCTCTCAATGCCTACGAGCAGTACTTC. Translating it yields CASRSGGPLNAYEQYF.

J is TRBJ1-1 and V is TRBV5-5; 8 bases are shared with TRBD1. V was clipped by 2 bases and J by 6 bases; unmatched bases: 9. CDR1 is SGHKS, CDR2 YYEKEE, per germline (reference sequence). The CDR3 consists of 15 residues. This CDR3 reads CASSLYGQGVAEAFF. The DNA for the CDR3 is TGTGCCAGCAGCTTATACGGACAGGGTGTGGCTGAAGCTTTCTTT.

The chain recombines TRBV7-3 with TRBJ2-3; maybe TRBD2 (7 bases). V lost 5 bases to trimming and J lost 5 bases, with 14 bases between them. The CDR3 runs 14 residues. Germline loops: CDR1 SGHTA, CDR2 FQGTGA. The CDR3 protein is CASSPWGGQDTQYF. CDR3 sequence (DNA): TGTGCCAGCAGCCCTTGGGGGGGGCAAGATACGCAGTATTTT.

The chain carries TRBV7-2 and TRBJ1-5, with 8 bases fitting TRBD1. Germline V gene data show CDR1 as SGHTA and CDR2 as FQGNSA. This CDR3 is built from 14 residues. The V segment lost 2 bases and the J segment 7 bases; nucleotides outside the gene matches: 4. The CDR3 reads CASSLRQGAQPQHF. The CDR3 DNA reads TGTGCCAGCAGCTTAAGGCAGGGGGCACAGCCCCAGCATTTT.

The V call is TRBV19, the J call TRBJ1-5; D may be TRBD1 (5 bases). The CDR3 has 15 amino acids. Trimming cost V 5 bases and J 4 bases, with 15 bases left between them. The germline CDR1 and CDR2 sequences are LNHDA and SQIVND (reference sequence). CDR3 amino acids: CASSFRTDINQPQHF. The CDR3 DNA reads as TGTGCCAGTAGTTTTAGGACGGACATAAATCAGCCCCAGCATTTT.

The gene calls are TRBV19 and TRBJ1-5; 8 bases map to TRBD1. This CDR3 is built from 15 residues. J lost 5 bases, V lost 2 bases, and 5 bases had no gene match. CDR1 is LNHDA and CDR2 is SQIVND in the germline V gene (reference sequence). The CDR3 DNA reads TGTGCCAGTAGTATAAATGGACAGGGCCATCAGCCCCAGCATTTT. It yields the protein CASSINGQGHQPQHF.

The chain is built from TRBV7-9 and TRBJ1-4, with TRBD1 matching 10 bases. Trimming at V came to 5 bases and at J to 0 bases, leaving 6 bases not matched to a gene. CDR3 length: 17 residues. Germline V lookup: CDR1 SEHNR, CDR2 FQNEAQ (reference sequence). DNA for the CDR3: TGTGCCAGCAGCAGAATTGGACAGGGGGCAACTAATGAAAAACTGTTTTTT. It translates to CASSRIGQGATNEKLFF.

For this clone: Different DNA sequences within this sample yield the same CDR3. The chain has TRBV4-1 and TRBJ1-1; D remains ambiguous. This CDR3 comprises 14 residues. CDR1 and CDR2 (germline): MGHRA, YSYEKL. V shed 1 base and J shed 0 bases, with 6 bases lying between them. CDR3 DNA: TGCGCCAGCAGCCAAGGCCTACTGAACACTGAAGCTTTCTTT. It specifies CASSQGLLNTEAFF.

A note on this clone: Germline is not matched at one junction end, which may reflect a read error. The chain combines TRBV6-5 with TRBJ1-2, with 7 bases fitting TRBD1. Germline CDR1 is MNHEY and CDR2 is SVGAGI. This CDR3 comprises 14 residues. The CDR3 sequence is CAGSYRAGGYGYTF. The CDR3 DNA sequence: TGTGCCGGCAGTTACCGGGCAGGGGGCTATGGCTACACCTTC.

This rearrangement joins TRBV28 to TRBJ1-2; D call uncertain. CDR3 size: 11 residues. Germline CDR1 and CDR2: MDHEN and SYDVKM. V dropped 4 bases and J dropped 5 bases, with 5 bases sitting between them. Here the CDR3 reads CASSSQYGYTF. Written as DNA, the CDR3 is TGTGCCAGCAGTTCCCAGTATGGCTACACCTTC.

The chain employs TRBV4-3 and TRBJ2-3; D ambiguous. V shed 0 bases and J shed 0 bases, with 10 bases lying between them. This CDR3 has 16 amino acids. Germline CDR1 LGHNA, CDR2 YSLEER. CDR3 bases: TGCGCCAGCAGCCAAGATCCCCAGGCTAGCACAGATACGCAGTATTTT. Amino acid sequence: CASSQDPQASTDTQYF.

The CDR3 region has the DNA TGTGCCAGCAGTTATGATGGACAGATTGGGGCAGATACGCAGTATTTT. Amino acid sequence: CASSYDGQIGADTQYF. The chain carries TRBV6-5 and TRBJ2-3; D possibly corresponds to TRBD1 (6 bases). Germline assignment: CDR1 MNHEY and CDR2 SVGAGI. V dropped 3 bases and J dropped 4 bases, with 17 bases sitting between them. This CDR3 comprises 16 residues.

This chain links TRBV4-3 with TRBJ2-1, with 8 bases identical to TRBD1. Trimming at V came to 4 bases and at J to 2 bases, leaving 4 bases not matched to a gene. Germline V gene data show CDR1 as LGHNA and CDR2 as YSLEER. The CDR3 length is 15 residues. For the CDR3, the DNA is TGCGCCAGCAGCCTTCACAGGGGGGCCTACAATGAGCAGTTCTTC. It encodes CASSLHRGAYNEQFF.

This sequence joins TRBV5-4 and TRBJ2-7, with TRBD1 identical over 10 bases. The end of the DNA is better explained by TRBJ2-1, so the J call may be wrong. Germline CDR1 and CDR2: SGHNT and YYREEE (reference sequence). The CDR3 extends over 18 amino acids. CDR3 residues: CASSPGQGLTLSYNEQFF. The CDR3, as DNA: TGTGCCAGCAGCCCGGGACAGGGGCTGACACTTTCCTACAATGAGCAGTTCTTC.

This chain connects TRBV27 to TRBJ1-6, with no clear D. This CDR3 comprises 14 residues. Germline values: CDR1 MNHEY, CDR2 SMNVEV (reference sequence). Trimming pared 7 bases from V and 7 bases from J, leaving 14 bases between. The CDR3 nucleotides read TGTGCCAGCAACGCGGGGTTAGGGAATTCACCCCTCCACTTT. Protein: CASNAGLGNSPLHF.

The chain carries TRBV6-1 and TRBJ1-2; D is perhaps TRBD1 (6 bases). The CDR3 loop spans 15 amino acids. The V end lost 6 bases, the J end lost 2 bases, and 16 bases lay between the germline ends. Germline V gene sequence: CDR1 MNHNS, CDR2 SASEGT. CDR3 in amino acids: CASRRGQSTNYGYTF. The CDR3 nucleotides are TGTGCCAGCAGAAGAGGACAGTCAACAAACTATGGCTACACCTTC.

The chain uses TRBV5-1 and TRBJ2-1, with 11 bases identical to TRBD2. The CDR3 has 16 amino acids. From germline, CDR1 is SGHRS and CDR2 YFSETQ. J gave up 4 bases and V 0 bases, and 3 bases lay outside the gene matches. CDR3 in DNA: TGCGCCAGCAGCTTGGACGGACTAGCGGGTTACAATGAGCAGTTCTTC. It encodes CASSLDGLAGYNEQFF.

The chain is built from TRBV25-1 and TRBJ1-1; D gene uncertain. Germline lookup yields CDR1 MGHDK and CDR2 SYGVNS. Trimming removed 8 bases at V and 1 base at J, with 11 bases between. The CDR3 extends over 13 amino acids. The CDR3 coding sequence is TGTGCCAGCGCGGCTAATAAGAACACTGAAGCTTTCTTT. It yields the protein CASAANKNTEAFF.

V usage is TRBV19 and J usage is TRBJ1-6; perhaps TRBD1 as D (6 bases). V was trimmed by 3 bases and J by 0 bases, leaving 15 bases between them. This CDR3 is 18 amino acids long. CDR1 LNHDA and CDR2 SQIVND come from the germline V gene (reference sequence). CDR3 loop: CASSIKETGSSYNSPLHF. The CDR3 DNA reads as TGTGCCAGTAGTATCAAGGAAACAGGGAGCTCCTATAATTCACCCCTCCACTTT.

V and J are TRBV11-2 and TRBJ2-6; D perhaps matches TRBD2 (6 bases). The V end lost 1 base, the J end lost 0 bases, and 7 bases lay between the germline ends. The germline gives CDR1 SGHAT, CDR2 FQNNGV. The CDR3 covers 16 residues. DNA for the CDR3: TGTGCCAGCAGCTTAGTCGGGGGCTCTGGGGCCAACGTCCTGACTTTC. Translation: CASSLVGGSGANVLTF.

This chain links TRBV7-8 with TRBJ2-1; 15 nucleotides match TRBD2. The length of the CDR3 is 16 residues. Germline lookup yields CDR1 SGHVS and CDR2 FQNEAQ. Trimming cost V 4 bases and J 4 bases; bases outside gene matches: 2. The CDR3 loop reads CASSSGLAGGYNEQFF. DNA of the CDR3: TGTGCCAGCAGCTCTGGACTAGCGGGGGGGTACAATGAGCAGTTCTTC.

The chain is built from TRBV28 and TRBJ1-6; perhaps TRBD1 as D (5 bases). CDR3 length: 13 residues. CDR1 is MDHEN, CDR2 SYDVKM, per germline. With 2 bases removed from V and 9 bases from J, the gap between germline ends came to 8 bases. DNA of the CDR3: TGTGCCAGCAGTTTACCTGGGGCTTCACCCCTCCACTTT. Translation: CASSLPGASPLHF. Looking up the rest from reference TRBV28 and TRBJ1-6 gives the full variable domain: DVKVTQSSRYLVKRTGEKVFLECVQDMDHENMFWYRQDPGLGLRLIYFSYDVKMKEKGDIPEGYSVSREKKERFSLILESASTNQTSMYLCASSLPGASPLHFGNGTRLTVT.

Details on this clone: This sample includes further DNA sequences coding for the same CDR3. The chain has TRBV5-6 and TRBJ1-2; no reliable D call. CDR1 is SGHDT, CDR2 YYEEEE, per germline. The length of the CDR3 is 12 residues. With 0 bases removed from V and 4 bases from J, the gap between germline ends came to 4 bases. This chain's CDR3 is CASSLAGYGYTF. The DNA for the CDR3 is TGTGCCAGCAGCTTGGCGGGCTATGGCTACACCTTC.

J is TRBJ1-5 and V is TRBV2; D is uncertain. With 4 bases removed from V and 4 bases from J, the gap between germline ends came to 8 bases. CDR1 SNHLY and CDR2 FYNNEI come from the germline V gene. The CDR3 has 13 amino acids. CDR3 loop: CASSAVHNQPQHF. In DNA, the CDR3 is TGTGCCAGCAGTGCAGTTCATAATCAGCCCCAGCATTTT.

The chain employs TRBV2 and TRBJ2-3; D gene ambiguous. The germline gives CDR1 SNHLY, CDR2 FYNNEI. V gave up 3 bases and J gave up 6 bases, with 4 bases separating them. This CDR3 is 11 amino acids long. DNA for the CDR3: TGTGCCAGCAGTGAGTCTGATACGCAGTATTTT. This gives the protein CASSESDTQYF.

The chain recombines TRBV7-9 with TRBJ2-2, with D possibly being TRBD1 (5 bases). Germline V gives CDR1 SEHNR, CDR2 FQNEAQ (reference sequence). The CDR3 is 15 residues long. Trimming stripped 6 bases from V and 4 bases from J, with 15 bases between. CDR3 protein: CASRGVGGSTGELFF. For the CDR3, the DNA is TGTGCCAGCAGAGGGGTCGGTGGCAGCACCGGGGAGCTGTTTTTT.

CDR3 nucleotide sequence: TGTGCCAGCAGCACCAGCGGGGGGTCCACAGATACGCAGTATTTT. The encoded protein is CASSTSGGSTDTQYF. V usage is TRBV7-9 and J usage is TRBJ2-3, with 9 bases fitting TRBD2. Germline CDR1 and CDR2: SEHNR and FQNEAQ (reference sequence). This CDR3 is 15 amino acids long. V gave up 5 bases and J gave up 2 bases; unmatched junction bases: 5.